This entry concerns a single T cell receptor beta chain. What this receptor recognizes is not known. Per-base quality was not reported, and no clone a single base away is much larger than it. TCRbeta CDR3 regions were profiled with the immunoSEQ Assay using bias-controlled multiplex PCR amplification of genomic DNA. Concerning the study's data processing: To quantify the absolute abundance of each unique TCRbeta CDR3 region, the sequences were collapsed and filtered. Differential abundance was assessed using a binomial (Fisher-equivalent) model and a beta-binomial model in which time-dependent variance fitted from healthy donors was added. Any clone with fewer than 5 combined templates was excluded, and a clone was called differentially abundant if its Benjamini-Hochberg FDR was below 0.01. Using the form v = (b*log(k)+a)^2, the beta-binomial variance was modeled as a function of the total template count across the two samples. TCRdb holds this immuneACCESS table with in-frame rearrangements only. Some clones are missing; in checked studies, unresolved V genes explain under half, and the rest has no known cause. D and trimming come from the DNA, and the V and J calls and clone size come from that table. The sample includes about 130,000 clones, with about 88% observed a single time. 8% to 9% of the sample is held by the ten biggest clonotypes.

During the collection period, no infections or other immune events were recorded for the healthy donors. Time-dependent variance in a beta-binomial model of T-cell clone differential abundance was calibrated using healthy-donor blood repertoires as a training cohort. The training cohort comprised 10 healthy donors, 3 female and 7 male. On average the donors were 43 years old, and their ages spanned about 25 to 64 years. Whole blood was collected from each healthy donor at three time points spaced two to three weeks apart and obtained from a commercial supplier. For immunosequencing, genomic DNA was extracted from whole blood that had not been sorted. The germline V gene (reference sequence) supplies CDR1 PRHDT and CDR2 FYEKMQ. The CDR3 holds 16 amino acids from the cysteine to the phenylalanine. Only CDR3 DNA is held: 48 bases, read in frame from base 1. Deletion took 5 bases off V and 2 bases off J, with a span of 17 bases between the germline ends.

This record comes from a study of identifying expanded T cells in peripheral blood (dated by TCRdb to about 2019). General notes on the study: Technical replicates were generated by sequencing separate aliquots of the same genomic DNA pool, with four replicates compared pairwise.

The full study reports these points: The binomial model flagged roughly 1.1 differentially abundant clones between technical replicates, compared with about 16.4 over about 2 weeks and roughly 19 over around 4 weeks. The authors expected that over much longer intervals, such as months to years, biological variance in healthy repertoires might increase even further. For all healthy donors, the variance in clone template counts between two-week samples rose significantly as total template count increased. Across all healthy-donor time intervals, the beta-binomial model significantly cut both the number of clones called differentially abundant and the false-positive rate.

This chain joins TRBV13 to TRBJ2-3; the D segment could be TRBD2, given 6 matching bases. This TCR was sampled from a person aged 18-69 years in good health. The sequenced sample was blood. The nucleotides read TGTGCCAGCAGCCAAACGGCGGGACTCTTCACAGATACGCAGTATTTT. Translated, this is CASSQTAGLFTDTQYF. When the CDR3 is completed using the reference TRBV13 and TRBJ2-3 genes on either side, the full variable domain is AAGVIQSPRHLIKEKRETATLKCYPIPRHDTVYWYQQGPGQDPQFLISFYEKMQSDKGSIPDRFSAQQFSDYHSELNMSSLELGDSALYFCASSQTAGLFTDTQYFGPGTRLTVL.